This T cell receptor beta chain comes out of a study of cytomegalovirus exposure and HLA in healthy donors. Study-level results: Researchers catalogued 150 or so TCR beta chains as cytomegalovirus-associated. In the 95 to 150 validation repertoires, a later analysis found that first-cohort TCR clusters tended to co-occur.

Points on this clone: The antigen is undetermined.

Repertoires were generated with immunoSEQ multiplex PCR, while TCRdb's copy carries only in-frame clones and drops some. The data show 150,000 to 200,000 clones, with about 81% seen just once and 1.2% held by the top ten. The donors were members of the validation cohort, which comprised roughly 120 subjects and was separate from the first cohort of 666 subjects. V lost 0 bases and J lost 0, with 15 bases in between. Germline V gene data show CDR1 as GTSNPN and CDR2 as SVGIG (reference sequence). This CDR3 has 16 residues. The origin of this receptor is a woman between 25 and 40 years old in good health and CMV-seronegative. The chain links TRBV30 to TRBJ2-7, with D hard to call. The sample taken for sequencing was PBMCs. The CDR3 reads CAWSVPTKTGSYEQYF. The CDR3 DNA reads as TGTGCCTGGAGTGTACCCACCAAGACGGGCTCCTACGAGCAGTACTTC.